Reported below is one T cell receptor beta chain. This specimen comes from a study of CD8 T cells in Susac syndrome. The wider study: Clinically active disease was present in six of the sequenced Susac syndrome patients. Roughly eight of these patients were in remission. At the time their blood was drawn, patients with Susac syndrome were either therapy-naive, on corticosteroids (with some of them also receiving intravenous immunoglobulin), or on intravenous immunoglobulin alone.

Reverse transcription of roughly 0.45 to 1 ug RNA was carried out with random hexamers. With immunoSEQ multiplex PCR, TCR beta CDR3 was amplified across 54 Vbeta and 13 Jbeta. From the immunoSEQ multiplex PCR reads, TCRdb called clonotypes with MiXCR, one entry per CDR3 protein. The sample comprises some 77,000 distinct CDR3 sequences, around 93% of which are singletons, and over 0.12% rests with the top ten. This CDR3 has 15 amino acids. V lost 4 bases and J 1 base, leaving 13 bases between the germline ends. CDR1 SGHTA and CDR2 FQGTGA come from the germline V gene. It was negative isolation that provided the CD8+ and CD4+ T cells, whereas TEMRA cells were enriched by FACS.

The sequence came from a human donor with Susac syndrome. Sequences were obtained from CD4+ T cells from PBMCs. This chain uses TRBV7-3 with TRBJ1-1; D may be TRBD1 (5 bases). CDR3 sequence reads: CASSYSGPRNTEAFF. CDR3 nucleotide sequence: TGTGCCAGCAGCTACTCGGGACCGAGGAACACTGAAGCTTTCTTT.